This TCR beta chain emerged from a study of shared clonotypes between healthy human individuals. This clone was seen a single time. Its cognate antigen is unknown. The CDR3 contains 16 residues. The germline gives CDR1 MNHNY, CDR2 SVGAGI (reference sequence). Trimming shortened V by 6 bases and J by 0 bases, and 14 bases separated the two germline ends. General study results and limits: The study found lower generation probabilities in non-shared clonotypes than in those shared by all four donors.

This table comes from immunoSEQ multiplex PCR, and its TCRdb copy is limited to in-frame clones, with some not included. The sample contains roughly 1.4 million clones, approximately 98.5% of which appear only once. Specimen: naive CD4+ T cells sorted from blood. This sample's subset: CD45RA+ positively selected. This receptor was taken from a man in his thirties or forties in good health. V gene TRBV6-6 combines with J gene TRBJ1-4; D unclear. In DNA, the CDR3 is TGTGCCAGCAGACGGACGAGACTCTCAACTAATGAAAAACTGTTTTTT. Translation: CASRRTRLSTNEKLFF.